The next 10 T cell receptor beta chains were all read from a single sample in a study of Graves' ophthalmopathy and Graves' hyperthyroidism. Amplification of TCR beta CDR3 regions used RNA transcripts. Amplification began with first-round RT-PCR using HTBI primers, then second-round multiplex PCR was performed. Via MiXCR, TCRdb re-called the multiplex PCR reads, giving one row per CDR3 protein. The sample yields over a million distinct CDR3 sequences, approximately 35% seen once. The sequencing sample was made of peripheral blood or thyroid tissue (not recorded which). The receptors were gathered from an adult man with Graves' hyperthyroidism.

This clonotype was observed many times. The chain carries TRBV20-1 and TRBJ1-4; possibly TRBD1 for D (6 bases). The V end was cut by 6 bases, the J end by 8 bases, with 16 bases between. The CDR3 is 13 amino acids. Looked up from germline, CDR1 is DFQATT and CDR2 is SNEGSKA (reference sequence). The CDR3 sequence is CSATPGAQEKLFF. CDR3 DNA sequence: TGCAGTGCCACCCCAGGGGCTCAGGAAAAACTGTTTTTT.

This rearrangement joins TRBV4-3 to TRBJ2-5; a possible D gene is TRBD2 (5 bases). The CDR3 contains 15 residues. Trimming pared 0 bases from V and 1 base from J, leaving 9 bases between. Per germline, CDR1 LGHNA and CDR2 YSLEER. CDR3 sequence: CASSQEFLAQETQYF. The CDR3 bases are TGCGCCAGCAGCCAAGAGTTCCTAGCCCAAGAGACCCAGTACTTC.

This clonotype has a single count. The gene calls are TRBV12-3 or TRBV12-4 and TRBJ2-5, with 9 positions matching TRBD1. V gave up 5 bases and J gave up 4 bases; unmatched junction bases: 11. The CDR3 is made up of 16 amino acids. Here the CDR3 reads CASSHGVGTGIETQYF. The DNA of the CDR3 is TGTGCCAGCAGTCATGGTGTTGGGACAGGGATAGAGACCCAGTACTTC.

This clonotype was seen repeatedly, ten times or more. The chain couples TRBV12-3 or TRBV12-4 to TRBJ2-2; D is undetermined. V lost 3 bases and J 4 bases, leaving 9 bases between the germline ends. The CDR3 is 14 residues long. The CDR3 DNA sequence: TGTGCCAGCAGTTTGGGGTCAGTCACCGGGGAGCTGTTTTTT. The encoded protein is CASSLGSVTGELFF.

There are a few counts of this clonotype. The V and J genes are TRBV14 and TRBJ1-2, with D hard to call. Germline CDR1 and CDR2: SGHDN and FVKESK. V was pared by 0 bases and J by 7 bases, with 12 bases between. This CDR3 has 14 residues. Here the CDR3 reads CASSQDSGSSGYTF. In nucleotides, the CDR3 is TGTGCCAGCAGCCAAGATTCCGGTTCTTCTGGCTACACCTTC. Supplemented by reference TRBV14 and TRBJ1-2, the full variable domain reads EAGVTQFPSHSVIEKGQTVTLRCDPISGHDNLYWYRRVMGKEIKFLLHFVKESKQDESGMPNNRFLAERTGGTYSTLKVQPAELEDSGVYFCASSQDSGSSGYTFGSGTRLTVV.

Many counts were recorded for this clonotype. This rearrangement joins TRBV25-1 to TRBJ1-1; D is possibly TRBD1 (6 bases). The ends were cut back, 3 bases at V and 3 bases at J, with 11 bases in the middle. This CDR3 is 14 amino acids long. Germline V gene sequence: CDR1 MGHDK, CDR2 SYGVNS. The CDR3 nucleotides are TGTGCCAGCAGTGACTTCGCAGGGGACACTGAAGCTTTCTTT. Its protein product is CASSDFAGDTEAFF.

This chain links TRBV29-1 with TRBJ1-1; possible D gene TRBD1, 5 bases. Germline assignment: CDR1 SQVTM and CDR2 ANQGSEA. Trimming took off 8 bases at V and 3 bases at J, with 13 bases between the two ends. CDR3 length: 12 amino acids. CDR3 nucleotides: TGCAGCTTAGGAGGGACGGACACTGAAGCTTTCTTT. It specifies CSLGGTDTEAFF.

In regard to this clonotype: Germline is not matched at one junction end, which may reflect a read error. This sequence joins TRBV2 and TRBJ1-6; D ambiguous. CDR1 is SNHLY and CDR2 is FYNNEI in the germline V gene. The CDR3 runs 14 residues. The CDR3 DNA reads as TGTGCCAGCAGAGAAGGGTGGGGAAATTCACCCCTCCACTTT. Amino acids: CASREGWGNSPLHF.

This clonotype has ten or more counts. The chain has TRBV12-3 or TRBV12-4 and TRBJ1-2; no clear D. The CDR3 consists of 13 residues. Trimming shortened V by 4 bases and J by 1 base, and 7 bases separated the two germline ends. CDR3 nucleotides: TGTGCCAGCAGTTGGACCTTTAACTATGGCTACACCTTC. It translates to CASSWTFNYGYTF.

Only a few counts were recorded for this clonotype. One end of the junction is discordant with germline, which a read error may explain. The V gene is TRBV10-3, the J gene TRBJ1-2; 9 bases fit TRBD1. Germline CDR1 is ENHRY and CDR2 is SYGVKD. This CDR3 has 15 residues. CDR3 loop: CASSEGYRGQGGYTF. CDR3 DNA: TGTGCCAGCAGTGAAGGTTACAGGGGGCAGGGTGGCTACACCTTC.